The 5 T cell receptor beta chains given below trace back to one sample, sequenced in a study of OX40 agonist ivuxolimab in advanced cancers. Here immunoSEQ multiplex PCR was the method, and the copy in TCRdb shows in-frame clones only, minus some. This table has about 34,000 clones, about four fifths appearing once. Sequences were derived from CD4+ or CD8+ T cells sorted from blood, sampled in a trial of the OX40 agonist ivuxolimab. All receptors derive from an adult with an advanced solid tumor such as melanoma, head and neck, liver or kidney cancer.

CDR3 DNA sequence: TGTGCCAGCAGTTACGGGACAGACGAGCAGTACTTC. Translated: CASSYGTDEQYF. The rearrangement links TRBV6-5 to TRBJ2-7, with 7 positions matching TRBD1. V lost 2 bases and J lost 5; bases outside the gene matches: 0. This CDR3 region has 12 residues. From germline, CDR1 is MNHEY and CDR2 SVGAGI.

This clone appeared a single time. V usage is TRBV10-1 and J usage is TRBJ2-3, with TRBD2 identical over 10 bases. J lost 4 bases, V lost 6 bases, and 10 bases had no gene match. Germline lookup yields CDR1 WNHNN and CDR2 SYGVQD (reference sequence). The CDR3 spans 16 residues. The CDR3 DNA sequence: TGCGCCAGCAGCAAGATAGCGGGAGGCTTAGCAGATACGCAGTATTTT. Residues: CASSKIAGGLADTQYF.

In its sample, this clone was seen once. At one boundary the junction diverges from the germline segment, which might be a read error. This rearrangement joins TRBV15 to TRBJ2-1; perhaps D is TRBD1 or TRBD2 (5 bases each). The CDR3 length is 16 residues. CDR1 is LNHNV, CDR2 YYDKDF, per germline (reference sequence). CDR3 nucleotide sequence: TGTGCCACCAGCGGAGAGGGGTCAGCTACCTACAATGAGCAGTTCTTC. This codes for CATSGEGSATYNEQFF. The full variable domain, in which reference TRBV15 and TRBJ2-1 provide the parts outside the CDR3, is DAMVIQNPRYQVTQFGKPVTLSCSQTLNHNVMYWYQQKSSQAPKLLFHYYDKDFNNEADTPDNFQSRRPNTSFCFLDIRSPGLGDTAMYLCATSGEGSATYNEQFFGPGTRLTVL.

The chain joins TRBV2 to TRBJ2-1, with 9 bases fitting TRBD1. The V gene's germline CDR1 is SNHLY and CDR2 FYNNEI. Trimming took 4 bases from V and 3 from J; bases not matched to a gene: 4. The CDR3 runs to 15 residues. The CDR3 region is CASSADRGGYNEQFF. The CDR3 coding sequence is TGTGCCAGCAGTGCCGACAGGGGGGGCTACAATGAGCAGTTCTTC.

This clone was recorded a few times. The V gene is TRBV10-1, the J gene TRBJ1-6; weak D call: TRBD1 (5 bases). Trimming removed 2 bases from V and 7 bases from J, with 9 bases in between. Germline V gives CDR1 WNHNN, CDR2 SYGVQD (reference sequence). The CDR3 sequence is 14 residues long. The CDR3 region is CASSEDSTNSPLHF. In DNA form, the CDR3 reads TGCGCCAGCAGTGAGGACAGTACAAATTCACCCCTCCACTTT.